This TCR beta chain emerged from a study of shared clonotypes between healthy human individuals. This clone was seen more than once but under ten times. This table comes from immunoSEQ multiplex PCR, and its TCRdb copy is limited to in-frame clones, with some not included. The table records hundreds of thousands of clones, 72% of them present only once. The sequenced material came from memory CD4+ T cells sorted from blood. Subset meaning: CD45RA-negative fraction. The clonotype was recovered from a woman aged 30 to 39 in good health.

The CDR3 nucleotides are TGTGCCAGCAGCCTACTGGACAGGGACTTCTACGAGCAGTACTTC. It translates to CASSLLDRDFYEQYF. The chain uses TRBV5-6 and TRBJ2-7, with 8 nucleotides matching TRBD1. V dropped 4 bases and J dropped 3; count of bases not matched to a gene: 9. The CDR3 is 15 residues long. CDR1 and CDR2 (germline): SGHDT, YYEEEE. Full variable domain (remainder filled in from reference TRBV5-6 and TRBJ2-7): DAGVTQSPTHLIKTRGQQVTLRCSPKSGHDTVSWYQQALGQGPQFIFQYYEEEERQRGNFPDRFSGHQFPNYSSELNVNALLLGDSALYLCASSLLDRDFYEQYFGPGTRLTVT.